The T cell receptor beta chain described here comes from a study of cytomegalovirus exposure and HLA in healthy donors. V lost 4 bases and J 4 bases, leaving 10 bases between the germline ends. The CDR3 covers 13 residues. Germline V gene data show CDR1 as MNHNS and CDR2 as SASEGT. Primers for the PCR totalled 60 Vbeta and 13 Jbeta. Method: immunoSEQ multiplex PCR; TCRdb's copy keeps in-frame clones and lacks some. The sample yields about 210,000 clones, roughly 81% seen once. The sequenced sample consisted of PBMCs. The chain has TRBV6-1 and TRBJ1-2; TRBD1 is a possible D gene (5 bases). The sequence derives from a girl aged 2-15 years in good health and CMV-seronegative. The CDR3 nucleotides read TGTGCCAGCAGTGGACCAGGGTTCTATGGCTACACCTTC. Translation gives CASSGPGFYGYTF.